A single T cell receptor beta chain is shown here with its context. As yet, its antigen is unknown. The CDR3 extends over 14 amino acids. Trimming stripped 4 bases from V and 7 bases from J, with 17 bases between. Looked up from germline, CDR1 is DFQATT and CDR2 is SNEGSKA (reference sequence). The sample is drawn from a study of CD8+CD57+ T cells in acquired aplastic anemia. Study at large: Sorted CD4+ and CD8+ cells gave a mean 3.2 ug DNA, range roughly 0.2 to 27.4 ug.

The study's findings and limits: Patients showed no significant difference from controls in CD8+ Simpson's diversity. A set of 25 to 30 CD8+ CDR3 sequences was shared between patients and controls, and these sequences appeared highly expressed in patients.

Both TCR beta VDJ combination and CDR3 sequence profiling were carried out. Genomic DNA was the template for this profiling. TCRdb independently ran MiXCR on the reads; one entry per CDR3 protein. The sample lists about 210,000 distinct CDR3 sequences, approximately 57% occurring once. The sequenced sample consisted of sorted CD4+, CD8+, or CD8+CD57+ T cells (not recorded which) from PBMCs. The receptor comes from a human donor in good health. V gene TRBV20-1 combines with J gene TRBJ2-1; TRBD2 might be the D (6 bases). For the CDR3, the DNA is TGCAGTGCTACTCCGGGACTCGGTGTTAATGAGCAGTTCTTC. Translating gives CSATPGLGVNEQFF.